The 32 T cell receptor beta chains below all came from one sample that was sequenced in a study of blood T cell repertoires in COVID-19. Assay: immunoSEQ multiplex PCR; the TCRdb copy retains only in-frame clones and omits some. Among around 100,000 clones listed, around 84% were seen once. The sequencing sample was made of peripheral blood. The receptor set was obtained from a human donor in a cohort sampled during active COVID-19.

The gene calls are TRBV6-6 and TRBJ1-3; 8 positions match TRBD1. Trimming cost V 5 bases and J 3 bases; bases outside gene matches: 9. CDR3 size: 16 residues. Germline CDR1 and CDR2: MNHNY and SVGAGI (reference sequence). The DNA of the CDR3 is TGTGCCAGCAGTCTTTTTCAGGGGGCTAGTGGAAACACCATATATTTT. Its translation: CASSLFQGASGNTIYF.

With respect to this clone: In this CDR3 the conserved last residue, phenylalanine or tryptophan, is missing, so a read error is likely. It is unclear where the CDR3 begins or ends on the DNA, so no DNA is shown, and the CDR3 is as TCRdb lists it. The chain couples TRBV12-3 or TRBV12-4 to TRBJ1-1; the D call TRBD1 from the table was never checked on the DNA. The CDR3 spans 12 amino acids, including both terminal residues. CDR3: CASSFAEGAMVL.

J is TRBJ2-3 and V is TRBV28; D is undetermined. Germline-derived CDR1 and CDR2 are MDHEN and SYDVKM. V gave up 4 bases and J gave up 2 bases, with 4 bases separating them. The CDR3 is 12 residues long. The CDR3 coding sequence is TGTGCCAGCAGTTCTACCACAGATACGCAGTATTTT. This gives the protein CASSSTTDTQYF.

This chain joins TRBV18 and TRBJ2-3; the match to TRBD2 covers 10 bases. V lost 2 bases, J lost 2 bases, and 7 bases stayed unmatched. The germline V gene has CDR1 KGHSH and CDR2 LQKENI. The CDR3 consists of 17 residues. The CDR3: CASSPTLAGDITDTQYF. DNA for the CDR3: TGTGCCAGCTCACCAACTCTAGCGGGAGACATCACAGATACGCAGTATTTT.

The chain links TRBV28 to TRBJ1-3; D perhaps matches TRBD1 (6 bases). The length of the CDR3 is 15 residues. V was cut by 5 bases and J by 0 bases, with 11 bases left in between. The germline gives CDR1 MDHEN, CDR2 SYDVKM. The DNA for the CDR3 is TGTGCCAGCAGTGCGGGGGCTTTCTCTGGAAACACCATATATTTT. It translates to CASSAGAFSGNTIYF.

The rearrangement joins TRBV7-3 to TRBJ2-3; TRBD1 matches 9 bases. This CDR3 has 15 amino acids. Germline assignment: CDR1 SGHTA and CDR2 FQGTGA. With 4 bases clipped from V and 6 bases from J, the junction kept 8 bases outside the gene matches. The CDR3 is CASSSRTGAADTQYF. The CDR3 DNA reads as TGTGCCAGCAGCTCGCGGACAGGGGCCGCGGATACGCAGTATTTT. Drawing the rest from reference TRBV7-3 and TRBJ2-3, the complete variable domain is GAGVSQTPSNKVTEKGKYVELRCDPISGHTALYWYRQSLGQGPEFLIYFQGTGAADDSGLPNDRFFAVRPEGSVSTLKIQRTERGDSAVYLCASSSRTGAADTQYFGPGTRLTVL.

V usage is TRBV5-1 and J usage is TRBJ1-2, with a possible D match to TRBD1 (6 bases). V shed 1 base and J shed 8 bases, with 18 bases lying between them. Germline V gives CDR1 SGHRS, CDR2 YFSETQ. This CDR3 comprises 15 residues. This CDR3 is CASSLRRPGADGYTF. The DNA of the CDR3 is TGCGCCAGCAGCTTGCGTCGTCCAGGGGCGGACGGCTACACCTTC. The full variable domain, completed using reference TRBV5-1 and TRBJ1-2, is KAGVTQTPRYLIKTRGQQVTLSCSPISGHRSVSWYQQTPGQGLQFLFEYFSETQRNKGNFPGRFSGRQFSNSRSEMNVSTLELGDSALYLCASSLRRPGADGYTFGSGTRLTVV.

This sequence joins TRBV20-1 and TRBJ2-5, with 7 positions matching TRBD2. V shed 3 bases and J 0 bases; nucleotides not matched to a gene: 4. Germline lookup yields CDR1 DFQATT and CDR2 SNEGSKA (reference sequence). This CDR3 contains 14 residues. In nucleotides, the CDR3 is TGCAGTGCTAGTGGGGGGGGGTACCAAGAGACCCAGTACTTC. Translating it yields CSASGGGYQETQYF.

The genes are TRBV18 and TRBJ2-3, with 9 bases that match TRBD1. CDR1 and CDR2 (germline): KGHSH, LQKENI. The V and J ends lost 3 bases and 4 bases, in that order; junction bases with no gene match: 11. This CDR3 is built from 17 residues. In nucleotides, the CDR3 is TGTGCCAGCTCACCTCAGATACAGGGGGCTTCTTCAGATACGCAGTATTTT. Translating gives CASSPQIQGASSDTQYF.

This chain links TRBV30 with TRBJ1-2, with 9 bases lining up with TRBD1. Germline CDR1 GTSNPN, CDR2 SVGIG (reference sequence). J lost 8 bases, V lost 5 bases, and 15 bases had no gene match. The CDR3 has 15 amino acids. CDR3 in DNA: TGTGCCTGGGAAGGGGAAGGGGGGACAGGGATCGGCTACACCTTC. This sequence encodes CAWEGEGGTGIGYTF.

The chain combines TRBV7-8 with TRBJ2-3, with D perhaps matching TRBD2 (5 bases). CDR1 is SGHVS, CDR2 FQNEAQ, per germline. Trimming took 3 bases from V and 2 from J, leaving 18 bases between them. CDR3 length equals 17 residues. DNA for the CDR3: TGTGCCAGCAGCTTGGGAGTAAACCGAGAATTCACAGATACGCAGTATTTT. Protein product: CASSLGVNREFTDTQYF.

The chain recombines TRBV7-3 with TRBJ2-3; tentatively, D is TRBD2 (6 bases). This CDR3 comprises 15 residues. Germline V gives CDR1 SGHTA, CDR2 FQGTGA. The V end was cut by 1 base, the J end by 2 bases, with 10 bases between. CDR3 coding DNA: TGTGCCAGCAGCTTAATGGGCGGGATCACAGATACGCAGTATTTT. This encodes CASSLMGGITDTQYF.

The chain uses TRBV19 and TRBJ1-3; weak D call: TRBD1 (6 bases). Germline V gives CDR1 LNHDA, CDR2 SQIVND (reference sequence). Between the trimmed V and J ends, which lost 6 bases and 2 bases, there was a span of 8 bases. CDR3 length equals 13 residues. CDR3 bases: TGTGCCAGTAGACAGGGTGCTGGAAACACCATATATTTT. It specifies CASRQGAGNTIYF.

The V and J genes are TRBV3-1 (or the pseudogene TRBV3-2) and TRBJ1-2; D is perhaps TRBD1 (6 bases). Germline assignment: CDR1 LGHDT and CDR2 YNNKEL (reference sequence). With 1 base removed from V and 7 bases from J, the gap between germline ends came to 13 bases. The CDR3 runs to 14 residues. CDR3 region: CASSQAGGRGGYTF. The CDR3 DNA sequence: TGTGCCAGCAGCCAAGCGGGTGGCAGGGGTGGCTACACCTTC.

This rearrangement joins TRBV2 to TRBJ2-3; TRBD2 agrees at 7 bases. Germline values: CDR1 SNHLY, CDR2 FYNNEI. V was pared by 6 bases and J by 1 base, with 1 base of the junction left unmatched. This CDR3 has 13 residues. The CDR3 loop reads CASRGLGTDTQYF. The CDR3 DNA is TGTGCCAGCAGAGGACTAGGCACAGATACGCAGTATTTT.

The chain employs TRBV19 and TRBJ2-1; D not certain. The germline V gene encodes CDR1 LNHDA and CDR2 SQIVND (reference sequence). The CDR3 contains 16 residues. V lost 0 bases, J lost 3 bases, and 12 bases lay in between. The CDR3 bases are TGTGCCAGTAGTATAGATGTGTACACCCGCTACAATGAGCAGTTCTTC. Translated, it gives CASSIDVYTRYNEQFF.

The chain uses TRBV11-2 and TRBJ1-1, with 10 bases identical to TRBD1. Germline CDR1 SGHAT, CDR2 FQNNGV. The CDR3 length is 16 residues. With V trimmed by 4 bases and J by 1 base, 6 bases remained unmatched. CDR3 amino acids: CASSSLTGGWNTEAFF. CDR3 DNA: TGTGCCAGCAGCTCACTGACAGGGGGCTGGAACACTGAAGCTTTCTTT.

This chain joins TRBV6-5 and TRBJ1-1; a possible D gene is TRBD1 (6 bases). Germline CDR1 MNHEY, CDR2 SVGAGI. CDR3 size: 13 residues. V was trimmed by 2 bases and J by 6 bases, leaving 10 bases between them. The DNA for the CDR3 is TGTGCCAGCAGTTACATCAGGGGATCTGAAGCTTTCTTT. Amino acids: CASSYIRGSEAFF.

This chain links TRBV5-1 with TRBJ2-3; TRBD1 matches 8 bases. Trimming removed 5 bases from V and 2 bases from J; junction bases left unmatched: 4. The CDR3 totals 14 residues. CDR1 is SGHRS, CDR2 YFSETQ, per germline. The CDR3 protein is CASRTGVFTDTQYF. CDR3 nucleotides: TGCGCCAGCAGGACAGGGGTTTTCACAGATACGCAGTATTTT.

J is TRBJ1-4 and V is TRBV27; TRBD1 matches 7 bases. This CDR3 region has 14 residues. Per germline, CDR1 MNHEY and CDR2 SMNVEV (reference sequence). V trimming: 3 bases; J trimming: 7 bases; junction bases outside the gene matches: 5. CDR3 residues: CASSFQGVAEKLFF. The DNA for the CDR3 is TGTGCCAGCAGTTTCCAGGGGGTGGCTGAAAAACTGTTTTTT.

Notes on this clone: Additional DNA sequences in this sample encode the identical CDR3. The rearrangement uses TRBV7-8 and TRBJ1-1; D is unresolved. With 3 bases removed from V and 0 bases from J, the gap between germline ends came to 5 bases. This CDR3 comprises 13 residues. The germline V gene encodes CDR1 SGHVS and CDR2 FQNEAQ. CDR3 sequence (DNA): TGTGCCAGCAGCTTGGGCATGAACACTGAAGCTTTCTTT. Its translation is CASSLGMNTEAFF.

The chain joins TRBV28 to TRBJ2-3, with no clear D. The CDR3 has 12 residues. The V gene's germline CDR1 is MDHEN and CDR2 SYDVKM. Between the trimmed V and J ends, which lost 7 bases and 7 bases, there was a span of 12 bases. CDR3 amino acids: CASTTPRNTQYF. CDR3 sequence (DNA): TGTGCCAGCACCACTCCCAGGAATACGCAGTATTTT.

The chain is built from TRBV7-8 and TRBJ2-1, with D maybe TRBD1 (6 bases). CDR3 length: 15 residues. Germline CDR1 SGHVS, CDR2 FQNEAQ. V shed 4 bases and J shed 4 bases, with 14 bases lying between them. The CDR3 region is CASSSTQGPYNEQFF. In DNA form, the CDR3 reads TGTGCCAGCAGCTCTACCCAGGGGCCTTACAATGAGCAGTTCTTC.

V gene TRBV6-2 or TRBV6-3 combines with J gene TRBJ1-6; D remains unclear. The germline V and J ends were trimmed by 0 bases and 11 bases, with 14 bases remaining between them. The length of the CDR3 is 15 residues. Germline V lookup: CDR1 MNHEY, CDR2 SVGEGT. CDR3 protein: CASSYSGNDGTPLHF. CDR3 in DNA: TGTGCCAGCAGTTACTCGGGAAACGACGGGACACCCCTCCACTTT.

The count of this clone is one. This chain uses TRBV5-6 with TRBJ2-5; 7 bases agree with TRBD1. The germline V gene has CDR1 SGHDT and CDR2 YYEEEE. The ends lost 4 bases at V and 5 bases at J; junction bases unmatched: 14. The CDR3 covers 16 residues. CDR3 bases: TGTGCCAGCAGCGGTCGGACAGGACCCACAGAGGAGACCCAGTACTTC. Its translation is CASSGRTGPTEETQYF.

This chain uses TRBV28 with TRBJ1-5, with TRBD1 matching over 9 bases. CDR3 size: 17 residues. Per germline, CDR1 MDHEN and CDR2 SYDVKM. Trimming cost V 6 bases and J 2 bases; bases outside gene matches: 11. CDR3 amino acids: CASSSKTGGGGNQPQHF. As DNA, the CDR3 is TGTGCCAGCAGCTCAAAAACAGGGGGCGGAGGCAATCAGCCCCAGCATTTT.

The J gene is TRBJ2-1, the V gene TRBV27, with 9 nucleotides matching TRBD2. This CDR3 spans 15 amino acids. CDR1 and CDR2 (germline): MNHEY, SMNVEV (reference sequence). V lost 7 bases and J lost 6; bases outside the gene matches: 10. The CDR3 loop is CASTLGGGVRNEQFF. The CDR3 DNA is TGTGCCAGCACCCTTGGCGGGGGGGTGCGCAATGAGCAGTTCTTC.

The rearrangement uses TRBV6-4 and TRBJ1-6; 8 positions match TRBD1. CDR3 length: 14 residues. Germline values: CDR1 MRHNA, CDR2 SNTAGT. V lost 4 bases and J lost 9; bases outside the gene matches: 5. DNA of the CDR3: TGTGCCAGCAGTGCGGACAGGGCTAGTTCACCCCTCCACTTT. Translating gives CASSADRASSPLHF.

The CDR3 is CASSPPPSGQPYEQYF. CDR3 coding DNA: TGTGCCAGCAGTCCCCCTCCTAGCGGACAACCCTACGAGCAGTACTTC. The rearrangement links TRBV6-6 to TRBJ2-7; 7 bases fit TRBD2. V was clipped by 5 bases and J by 2 bases; unmatched bases: 12. CDR3 size: 16 residues. In germline, CDR1 is MNHNY, CDR2 SVGAGI (reference sequence).

This clone has just a few counts. The rearrangement links TRBV28 to TRBJ2-1; 8 bases are a match to TRBD2. J was trimmed by 0 bases and V by 8 bases; bases with no gene match: 6. In germline, CDR1 is MDHEN, CDR2 SYDVKM. This CDR3 spans 15 amino acids. CDR3 DNA: TGTGCCAGCGTGGGACGGGGGGGCTCCTACAATGAGCAGTTCTTC. As protein: CASVGRGGSYNEQFF.

As regards this clone: One junction end disagrees with the germline gene, perhaps due to a read error. The chain links TRBV24-1 to TRBJ2-3, with 9 bases identical to TRBD2. Germline V gene data show CDR1 as KGHDR and CDR2 as SFDVKD. The CDR3 is made up of 16 amino acids. The CDR3: CATGDPSGAFTDTQYF. As DNA, the CDR3 is TGTGCCACCGGTGACCCTAGCGGGGCATTCACAGATACGCAGTATTTT.

The chain uses TRBV15 and TRBJ1-3, with 8 bases lining up with TRBD1. The V and J ends lost 8 bases and 1 base, in that order; junction bases with no gene match: 4. CDR3 length: 14 amino acids. CDR1 and CDR2 from the germline V gene are LNHNV and YYDKDF (reference sequence). CDR3 in amino acids: CATSGQVSGNTIYF. The DNA for the CDR3 is TGTGCCACCTCGGGACAGGTTTCTGGAAACACCATATATTTT. The full variable domain, with the rest looked up from reference TRBV15 and TRBJ1-3, is DAMVIQNPRYQVTQFGKPVTLSCSQTLNHNVMYWYQQKSSQAPKLLFHYYDKDFNNEADTPDNFQSRRPNTSFCFLDIRSPGLGDTAMYLCATSGQVSGNTIYFGEGSWLTVV.